This T cell receptor beta chain was identified during a study of T-cell memory formation after mild COVID-19. TCRdb used MiXCR to reprocess the 5' RACE reads, holding one entry per CDR3 protein. The data show about 390,000 distinct CDR3 sequences, approximately 16% seen once. The CDR3 totals 15 residues. CDR1 is SGHRS, CDR2 YFSETQ, per germline. V shed 6 bases and J 3 bases; nucleotides not matched to a gene: 9. In its sample, this clonotype was seen a few times. The source is a young man who had mild COVID-19 (a few samples of this study predate the infection). Cell type and time point are not known. The chain carries TRBV5-1 and TRBJ2-3; 8 bases map to TRBD1. Sequencing was carried out using PBMCs or a T cell subset sorted from them (not recorded which). CDR3 DNA: TGCGCCAGCAATCCCGGGGGACAGGCTACAGATACGCAGTATTTT. Translated: CASNPGGQATDTQYF.